This T cell receptor (beta chain) is drawn from a study of spatial heterogeneity in lung cancer. Study-level findings and limits: In tumors, expanded intratumoral alpha and beta TCR counts tracked mutation counts.

Trimming cost V 2 bases and J 5 bases; bases outside gene matches: 5. This CDR3 region has 14 residues. Germline CDR1 GTSNPN, CDR2 SVGIG (reference sequence). A remark on this clonotype: Its antigen remains unidentified.

TCRdb reprocessed the 5' RACE reads with MiXCR, giving one entry per CDR3 protein. The data show about 18,000 distinct CDR3 sequences, 5.5% to 8% seen once. Time point meaning: sample taken at primary tumor resection. The source material was lung tumor tissue, sampled at surgery. The sequence was collected from a female donor with early-stage non-small cell lung cancer. The rearrangement uses TRBV30 and TRBJ2-2; TRBD2 matches 7 bases. CDR3 sequence reads: CAWSPGLQTGELFF. The CDR3 region has the DNA TGTGCCTGGAGTCCGGGACTACAAACCGGGGAGCTGTTTTTT.